Listed here are 28 T cell receptor beta chains from one sample, sequenced in a study of regulatory T cells in long-lasting Graves disease (dated by TCRdb to the early 2020s). This specimen's time point label, interpreted: persistent/refractory GD, antithyroid drugs over 5 years with positive TRAb. RNA was extracted from PBMCs in TRIzol for both TCR sequencing and RNA sequencing. Library creation used multiplex PCR. TCRdb records Illumina HiSeq 4000 as the sequencer. To build TCR beta libraries, CDR3 regions were amplified by Arm-PCR using iRepertoire HTBI primers. TCRdb reanalyzed the raw reads on its own, using fastp at Q25 for trimming and MiXCR for clone calling, and kept in-frame beta chains. Identical CDR3 proteins give one entry, which carries the most common genes and DNA. The sample contains more than 300,000 distinct CDR3 sequences, around 20% of them found a single time. 25% to 35% of the sample goes to the ten largest clones.

Sequences were derived from peripheral blood mononuclear cells (PBMCs), sampled when the disease was refractory, from a patient treated with antithyroid drugs. Receptor source: a female donor with Graves disease.

This clonotype was observed a handful of times. The J gene is TRBJ2-7, the V gene TRBV12-3 or TRBV12-4, with D unresolved. The CDR3 is 11 amino acids. Trimming left V 8 bases short and J 6 bases short, with 11 bases between. CDR3 sequence: CASAELGEQYF. In DNA, the CDR3 is TGTGCCAGCGCTGAGCTAGGCGAGCAGTACTTC.

This clonotype was found a few times. The J gene is TRBJ2-5, the V gene TRBV3-1; TRBD1 is a possible D gene (6 bases). The V end lost 0 bases, the J end lost 1 base, and 12 bases lay between the germline ends. This CDR3 contains 16 residues. Germline V gives CDR1 LGHDT, CDR2 YNNKEL (reference sequence). The CDR3 sequence is CASSQDPNRVQETQYF. The CDR3 DNA follows: TGTGCCAGCAGCCAAGATCCCAACAGGGTCCAAGAGACCCAGTACTTC.

The chain uses TRBV19 and TRBJ2-2; D might be TRBD1 or TRBD2, each matching 6 bases. The CDR3 is 16 residues long. Germline assignment: CDR1 LNHDA and CDR2 SQIVND (reference sequence). Trimming took 6 bases from V and 5 from J, leaving 19 bases between them. CDR3 sequence reads: CASRGSGARRTGELFF. The CDR3 DNA follows: TGTGCCAGTAGGGGTTCGGGGGCTCGTCGGACCGGGGAGCTGTTTTTT.

This clonotype was detected many times. The rearrangement uses TRBV27 and TRBJ2-2; D is undetermined. The CDR3 totals 14 residues. V lost 5 bases to trimming and J lost 5 bases, with 12 bases between them. Germline CDR1 is MNHEY and CDR2 is SMNVEV (reference sequence). The CDR3 is CASSPLQVTGELFF. The DNA of the CDR3 is TGTGCCAGCAGTCCTCTCCAGGTTACCGGGGAGCTGTTTTTT.

This clonotype was seen once. The chain employs TRBV2 and TRBJ2-6; either TRBD1 or TRBD2 may supply D (5 bases each). The CDR3 contains 17 residues. The germline V and J ends were trimmed by 8 bases and 1 base, with 18 bases remaining between them. Germline V gene data show CDR1 as SNHLY and CDR2 as FYNNEI. Here the CDR3 DNA reads TGTGCCAGCGCCTCGGGACCTGACGTTTCTGGGGCCAACGTCCTGACTTTC. Translating it yields CASASGPDVSGANVLTF. Full variable domain (outside the CDR3, taken from reference TRBV2 and TRBJ2-6): EPEVTQTPSHQVTQMGQEVILRCVPISNHLYFYWYRQILGQKVEFLVSFYNNEISEKSEIFDDQFSVERPDGSNFTLKIRSTKLEDSAMYFCASASGPDVSGANVLTFGAGSRLTVL.

This clonotype was recorded a few times. A single base separates this from a much larger clone, so it may be a read error. The CDR3: CASSVVAGASETLYF. CDR3 coding DNA: TGTGCCAGCAGTGTGGTAGCGGGAGCATCGGAGACCCTGTACTTC. The chain joins TRBV11-2 to TRBJ2-5, with 9 bases lining up with TRBD2. CDR1 is SGHAT and CDR2 is FQNNGV in the germline V gene. This CDR3 comprises 15 residues.

The V gene is TRBV12-3 or TRBV12-4, the J gene TRBJ2-1; 13 bases match TRBD2. Unmatched junction bases numbered 7, after V lost 7 bases and J lost 13 bases. The CDR3 consists of 13 residues. CDR3 amino acids: CASNTLAGGSQFF. CDR3 sequence (DNA): TGTGCCAGCAATACACTAGCGGGGGGGTCACAGTTCTTC.

This clonotype was picked up many times. The rearrangement joins TRBV10-3 to TRBJ1-6; TRBD1 might be the D (6 bases). V shed 9 bases and J shed 9 bases, with 15 bases lying between them. This CDR3 region has 13 residues. Germline V gene lookup returns CDR1 ENHRY and CDR2 SYGVKD. The CDR3 DNA follows: TGTGCCATTCAGAGGGGGGGAGGTTCACCCCTCCACTTT. Translating gives CAIQRGGGSPLHF.

This clonotype has at least ten counts. The chain joins TRBV12-3 or TRBV12-4 to TRBJ2-7; D may correspond to TRBD1 or TRBD2 (5 bases each). The CDR3 covers 15 residues. The V end lost 5 bases, the J end lost 3 bases, and 17 bases lay between the germline ends. The CDR3 region is CASSRTGDLRYEQYF. The CDR3 DNA reads TGTGCCAGCAGTCGGACTGGGGACCTACGCTACGAGCAGTACTTC.

Notes on this clonotype: A much more abundant neighbour one base away suggests this may be a read error. The chain employs TRBV28 and TRBJ2-7; maybe TRBD2 (5 bases). Germline values: CDR1 MDHEN, CDR2 SYDVKM. The CDR3 extends over 16 amino acids. V shed 6 bases and J shed 0 bases, with 18 bases lying between them. CDR3 sequence reads: CASRPGKYKSSYEQYF. The CDR3 nucleotides are TGTGCCAGCAGGCCCGGGAAATATAAGAGCTCCTACGAGCAGTACTTC. The entire variable domain, with the rest obtained from reference TRBV28 and TRBJ2-7, is as follows: DVKVTQSSRYLVKRTGEKVFLECVQDMDHENMFWYRQDPGLGLRLIYFSYDVKMKEKGDIPEGYSVSREKKERFSLILESASTNQTSMYLCASRPGKYKSSYEQYFGPGTRLTVT.

The genes are TRBV6-2 or TRBV6-3 and TRBJ2-7; 9 positions match TRBD1. Per the germline V gene, CDR1 is MNHEY and CDR2 is SVGEGT. The CDR3 loop spans 15 amino acids. Losses at the gene ends were 5 bases for V and 2 bases for J; bases not matched to a gene: 7. The CDR3 bases are TGTGCCAGCAGTGAAGCCGGGACAGGGACCTACGAGCAGTACTTC. Translation gives CASSEAGTGTYEQYF.

This clonotype was picked up a small number of times. The chain employs TRBV2 and TRBJ2-2; 7 nucleotides align to TRBD2. Germline assignment: CDR1 SNHLY and CDR2 FYNNEI. J was trimmed by 3 bases and V by 9 bases; bases with no gene match: 7. The CDR3 contains 14 residues. CDR3 residues: CASQTSPDTGELFF. CDR3 sequence (DNA): TGTGCCAGTCAGACTAGCCCTGACACCGGGGAGCTGTTTTTT.

The CDR3 DNA reads as TGTGCCAGCAGTGATGGCCGAATAGGAAACACTGAAGCTTTCTTT. This gives the protein CASSDGRIGNTEAFF. This chain joins TRBV6-1 and TRBJ1-1; D is uncertain. Germline V gene sequence: CDR1 MNHNS, CDR2 SASEGT. The CDR3 contains 15 residues. V lost 3 bases, J lost 2 bases, and 13 bases lay in between.

This clonotype has at least ten counts. This chain joins TRBV2 and TRBJ1-2; D unresolved. Trimming left V 4 bases short and J 3 bases short, with 15 bases between. CDR1 is SNHLY and CDR2 is FYNNEI in the germline V gene. CDR3 length: 15 residues. The CDR3 nucleotides read TGTGCCAGCAGTGGACTCCTTTGGGGAGACTATGGCTACACCTTC. It encodes CASSGLLWGDYGYTF.

The chain links TRBV4-1 to TRBJ1-2; 11 bases map to TRBD1. Germline V gene data show CDR1 as MGHRA and CDR2 as YSYEKL. Trimming removed 1 base from V and 3 bases from J; junction bases left unmatched: 7. This CDR3 has 17 amino acids. CDR3 in amino acids: CASSQVATGQGDYGYTF. The CDR3 DNA is TGCGCCAGCAGCCAAGTAGCGACGGGACAGGGGGACTATGGCTACACCTTC.

This clonotype occurred a few times. The rearrangement joins TRBV7-9 to TRBJ2-3; no firm D call. Germline V lookup: CDR1 SEHNR, CDR2 FQNEAQ (reference sequence). The CDR3 is 12 amino acids. Trimming removed 5 bases at V and 3 bases at J, with 6 bases between. In nucleotides, the CDR3 is TGTGCCAGCAGCCAGGTGACAGATACGCAGTATTTT. Translating gives CASSQVTDTQYF.

Many counts were recorded for this clonotype. The gene calls are TRBV12-5 and TRBJ1-5; 7 positions agree with TRBD1. The CDR3 spans 16 residues. Germline V gene lookup returns CDR1 LGHNT and CDR2 FRNRAP. The ends lost 1 base at V and 4 bases at J; junction bases unmatched: 7. CDR3: CASGLGQGGRNQPQHF. The CDR3 DNA is TGTGCTAGTGGTTTGGGACAGGGAGGGAGGAATCAGCCCCAGCATTTT.

Comment on this clonotype: One end of the junction varies from germline; a read error may be responsible. The gene calls are TRBV6-9 and TRBJ1-1; D is ambiguous. The CDR3 has 16 amino acids. Germline V CDR1 and CDR2: MNHGY, SVAAGI. CDR3 loop: CASSSPHRSRATETFF. CDR3 DNA: TGTGCCAGCAGTTCCCCACACCGGTCCCGGGCCACTGAAACTTTCTTT.

Worth noting for this clonotype: A much larger clone lies one base from this, so it may be a read error. The V gene is TRBV2, the J gene TRBJ2-5, with 7 bases identical to TRBD2. The CDR3 is made up of 15 amino acids. Germline V gene data show CDR1 as SNHLY and CDR2 as FYNNEI. The ends lost 3 bases at V and 2 bases at J; junction bases unmatched: 6. The CDR3 DNA sequence: TGTGCCAGCAGTGACTCCTGGGGGGGGCAAGAGACCCAGTACTTC. Amino acid sequence: CASSDSWGGQETQYF.

This clonotype was detected a few times. The genes are TRBV9 and TRBJ1-2; D not certain. The length of the CDR3 is 13 residues. Germline V lookup: CDR1 SGDLS, CDR2 YYNGEE. Trimming removed 1 base from V and 2 bases from J, with 6 bases in between. The CDR3 region has the DNA TGTGCCAGCAGCGTATCTGGGAACTATGGCTACACCTTC. It translates to CASSVSGNYGYTF.

This clonotype was picked up many times. J is TRBJ1-2 and V is TRBV7-8, with 7 bases that match TRBD1. The CDR3 runs 15 residues. Trimming took 5 bases from V and 2 from J; bases not matched to a gene: 8. Germline loops: CDR1 SGHVS, CDR2 FQNEAQ. The CDR3 DNA sequence: TGTGCCAGCAGCCCCTTTGAGGGGGCAAACTATGGCTACACCTTC. The encoded protein is CASSPFEGANYGYTF.

This clonotype was counted a few times. A far larger clone is a single base away, which makes a read error likely. The chain uses TRBV7-2 and TRBJ1-6, with 7 bases fitting TRBD1. This CDR3 has 16 amino acids. Trimming at V came to 3 bases and at J to 0 bases, leaving 2 bases not matched to a gene. Germline assignment: CDR1 SGHTA and CDR2 FQGNSA. The CDR3 region is CASSLGQPSYNSPLHF. CDR3 nucleotides: TGTGCCAGCAGCTTGGGACAGCCCTCCTATAATTCACCCCTCCACTTT.

The chain employs TRBV24-1 and TRBJ2-2; TRBD1 is a possible D gene (5 bases). V lost 10 bases, J lost 4 bases, and 12 bases lay in between. The CDR3 runs 13 residues. Germline assignment: CDR1 KGHDR and CDR2 SFDVKD. CDR3 loop: CATTMGLTGELFF. CDR3 coding DNA: TGTGCCACGACGATGGGGCTCACCGGGGAGCTGTTTTTT.

Concerning this clonotype itself: This may arise from a read error, as a much more abundant clone is one base away. This rearrangement joins TRBV7-2 to TRBJ2-2; tentatively, D is TRBD1 or TRBD2 (5 bases each). Germline loops: CDR1 SGHTA, CDR2 FQGNSA. CDR3 length: 14 amino acids. CDR3 DNA: TGTGCCAGCAGCTTAGTTAGGGGCACCGGGGAGCTGCTTTTT. It codes for CASSLVRGTGELLF.

The J gene is TRBJ1-1, the V gene TRBV7-9; a weak D match, TRBD1 (5 bases). CDR1 is SEHNR and CDR2 is FQNEAQ in the germline V gene (reference sequence). The germline V and J ends were trimmed by 0 bases and 6 bases, with 23 bases remaining between them. This CDR3 region has 18 residues. Here the CDR3 reads CASSLAPLASRGTPEAFF. The CDR3 DNA follows: TGTGCCAGCAGCTTAGCGCCTCTGGCATCGCGAGGGACCCCTGAAGCTTTCTTT.

This clonotype came up many times. The V call is TRBV20-1, the J call TRBJ2-7; perhaps TRBD2 as D (7 bases). The CDR3 extends over 12 amino acids. Germline V gene sequence: CDR1 DFQATT, CDR2 SNEGSKA (reference sequence). V lost 3 bases and J lost 7, with 13 bases in between. Written as DNA, the CDR3 is TGCAGTGCTAGGGGGGGGGCGCGGGAGCAGTACTTC. Encoded protein: CSARGGAREQYF.

This clonotype was seen just once. With a much larger clone just one base away, this may be a read error. The chain carries TRBV18 and TRBJ2-5; D possibly corresponds to TRBD1 (5 bases). Per the germline V gene, CDR1 is KGHSH and CDR2 is LQKENI. The V gene lost 4 bases and the J gene lost 7 bases, with 13 bases spanning the gap. The CDR3 totals 13 residues. CDR3 sequence (DNA): TGTGCCAGCTCACGGATCAGGGAAGGGACCCAGTACTTC. Translated: CASSRIREGTQYF.

This rearrangement joins TRBV4-1 to TRBJ2-2, with 9 positions matching TRBD1. CDR3 length equals 17 residues. V lost 2 bases to trimming and J lost 7 bases; unmatched junction nucleotides: 11. From germline, CDR1 is MGHRA and CDR2 YSYEKL. CDR3 nucleotides: TGCGCCAGCAGCCAACATCCTCCCGGGACAGGGATCGGGGAGCTGTTTTTT. This translates into CASSQHPPGTGIGELFF.